This TCR beta chain was documented in a study of T cell responses to AZD1222 COVID-19 vaccine. Findings of the study overall: Recipients of AZD1222 seropositive at baseline numbered only six or seven. Reportedly, close to half of spike-specific TCRs are directed against unmutated variant regions. Increases in Spike-specific TCR breadth and depth were seen after two AZD1222 doses.

The CDR3 has 14 residues. The J segment lost 1 base and the V segment lost 4 bases, leaving 6 bases of the junction unmatched. CDR1 is SQVTM, CDR2 ANQGSEA, per germline. TCRdb keeps only in-frame clones here, not all; method: immunoSEQ multiplex PCR. This repertoire shows approximately 76,000 clones, 75% to 95% found once; its top ten account for 4.5% to 5.5%. Worth noting for this clone: The target antigen is unknown.

The sample was peripheral blood, taken on day 0 of MenACWY control vaccination. This chain links TRBV29-1 with TRBJ1-1, with 7 bases aligning to TRBD1. This sequence originates from an adult in good health. For the CDR3, the DNA is TGCAGCGTTGGGCAGGGGGTTTCGAACACTGAAGCTTTCTTT. This translates into CSVGQGVSNTEAFF.